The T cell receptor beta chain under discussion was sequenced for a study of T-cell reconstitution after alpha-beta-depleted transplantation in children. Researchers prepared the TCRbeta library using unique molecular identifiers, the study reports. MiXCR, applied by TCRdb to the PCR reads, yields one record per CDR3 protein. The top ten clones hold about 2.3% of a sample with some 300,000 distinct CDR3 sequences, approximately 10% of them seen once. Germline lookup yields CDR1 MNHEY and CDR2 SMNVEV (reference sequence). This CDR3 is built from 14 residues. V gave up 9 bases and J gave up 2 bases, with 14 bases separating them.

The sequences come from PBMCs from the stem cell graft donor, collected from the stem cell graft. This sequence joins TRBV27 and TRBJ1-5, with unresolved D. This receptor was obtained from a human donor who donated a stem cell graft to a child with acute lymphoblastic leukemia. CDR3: CASSSRAGNQPQHF. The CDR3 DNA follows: TGTGCCAGTTCCTCGAGGGCCGGCAATCAGCCCCAGCATTTT.